This T cell receptor (delta chain) emerged from a study of gamma-delta T cells after stem cell transplantation. This clone came up a few times. With a much larger clone just one base away, this may be a read error. The same CDR3 also results from other DNA sequences found in this sample. Germline loops: CDR1 GEAIGNYY, CDR2 EKD. This CDR3 is 15 amino acids long. TCRdb reran clone calling via CATT on the RT-PCR reads. The data hold roughly 1,700 delta-chain clones, with less than 0.4% observed a single time. The sequence derives from a human donor. It is not recorded whose cells these are; they may come from a transplant donor. The sequenced sample consisted of gamma-delta T cells. This chain connects TRDV2 to TRDJ1; a weak D match, TRDD3 (5 bases). The CDR3: CACLKLGGDTDKLIF. CDR3 DNA sequence: TGCGCCTGCCTAAAGCTGGGAGGGGACACCGATAAACTCATCTTT.